What follows are 17 T cell receptor beta chains derived from one specimen sequenced in a study of early T cells in non-severe SARS-CoV-2 infection. MiXCR, run by TCRdb on the 5' RACE reads, gives a single entry per CDR3 protein. The sample consists of over 100,000 distinct CDR3 sequences, 13% of them appearing once. Sequencing was done on a sample of whole blood. These receptor sequences come from an adult who was a healthcare worker with PCR-confirmed SARS-CoV-2 infection or an uninfected control (not recorded which).

The J gene is TRBJ2-1, the V gene TRBV7-2; 8 bases are shared with TRBD2. Trimming took 6 bases from V and 0 from J; bases not matched to a gene: 10. CDR1 and CDR2 from the germline V gene are SGHTA and FQGNSA. The CDR3 runs to 17 residues. This CDR3 reads CASRNPRSGSSYNEQFF. As DNA, the CDR3 is TGTGCCAGCAGAAACCCTCGGAGCGGGAGCTCCTACAATGAGCAGTTCTTC. The variable domain in full, with the rest retrieved from reference TRBV7-2 and TRBJ2-1, is GAGVSQSPSNKVTEKGKDVELRCDPISGHTALYWYRQSLGQGLEFLIYFQGNSAPDKSGLPSDRFSAERTGGSVSTLTIQRTQQEDSAVYLCASRNPRSGSSYNEQFFGPGTRLTVL.

At least ten counts were recorded for this clonotype. This chain connects TRBV19 to TRBJ2-5; D uncertain. Germline V gene sequence: CDR1 LNHDA, CDR2 SQIVND (reference sequence). CDR3 length equals 15 residues. V dropped 7 bases and J dropped 5 bases, with 20 bases sitting between them. CDR3 bases: TGTGCCAGTAAAAATCGGCGCGAGAGTCAGGAGACCCAGTACTTC. This translates into CASKNRRESQETQYF.

In its sample, this clonotype was seen a few times. This sequence joins TRBV29-1 and TRBJ2-3, with D perhaps matching TRBD1 (5 bases). The CDR3 consists of 12 residues. Deletions cut 6 bases from V and 4 bases from J, with 11 bases between. Germline values: CDR1 SQVTM, CDR2 ANQGSEA. The CDR3 reads CSVRSRADTQYF. DNA of the CDR3: TGCAGCGTCCGATCCAGGGCAGATACGCAGTATTTT.

This clonotype has only a few counts. V is TRBV11-2 and J is TRBJ2-1, with 7 bases identical to TRBD2. Germline V lookup: CDR1 SGHAT, CDR2 FQNNGV. V was pared by 6 bases and J by 8 bases, with 7 bases of the junction left unmatched. The length of the CDR3 is 13 residues. CDR3 amino acids: CASRMGGVDEQFF. The CDR3 region has the DNA TGTGCCAGCAGAATGGGGGGGGTCGATGAGCAGTTCTTC.

This clonotype was counted ten times or more. This chain links TRBV5-4 with TRBJ2-7; maybe TRBD1 (6 bases). This CDR3 comprises 14 residues. With 1 base removed from V and 3 bases from J, the gap between germline ends came to 11 bases. Germline V lookup: CDR1 SGHNT, CDR2 YYREEE (reference sequence). CDR3 region: CASSLFGQLYEQYF. DNA of the CDR3: TGTGCCAGCAGCTTGTTTGGACAGCTCTACGAGCAGTACTTC.

Ten or more counts support this clonotype. The CDR3 here is CASSHGGLADYEQYF. The CDR3 region has the DNA TGCGCCAGCAGCCACGGGGGGCTCGCAGACTACGAGCAGTACTTC. The chain joins TRBV4-1 to TRBJ2-7, with D possibly TRBD2 on 7 matching bases. The CDR3 totals 15 residues. Per the germline V gene, CDR1 is MGHRA and CDR2 is YSYEKL. V lost 3 bases to trimming and J lost 3 bases, with 15 bases between them.

V usage is TRBV20-1 and J usage is TRBJ2-4, with D uncertain. The CDR3 totals 17 residues. V was shortened by 0 bases and J by 0 bases, with 15 bases between the two germline ends. Germline assignment: CDR1 DFQATT and CDR2 SNEGSKA (reference sequence). The CDR3 DNA reads TGCAGTGCTAGAGATTTCAACCCTGCTCTAGCCAAAAACATTCAGTACTTC. Its translation is CSARDFNPALAKNIQYF.

V gene TRBV10-3 combines with J gene TRBJ2-5; D is possibly TRBD1 (6 bases). Trimming took off 10 bases at V and 2 bases at J, with 11 bases between the two ends. CDR1 and CDR2 from the germline V gene are ENHRY and SYGVKD. The CDR3 covers 12 residues. The CDR3 region has the DNA TGTGCCACTGGACAGCTTCAAGAGACCCAGTACTTC. This codes for CATGQLQETQYF.

This clonotype has a handful of counts. The genes are TRBV28 and TRBJ2-7, with D possibly matching TRBD1 (6 bases). V was clipped by 3 bases and J by 0 bases, with 18 bases between them. This CDR3 region has 17 residues. Germline V lookup: CDR1 MDHEN, CDR2 SYDVKM. In nucleotides, the CDR3 is TGTGCCAGCAGTTTTGATCTGGCAGGGGTAATCTCCTACGAGCAGTACTTC. This encodes CASSFDLAGVISYEQYF.

This clonotype turned up a few times. The chain combines TRBV6-5 with TRBJ2-7, with D perhaps TRBD2 (5 bases). V was clipped by 2 bases and J by 1 base, with 12 bases between them. The CDR3 is 15 amino acids. CDR1 MNHEY and CDR2 SVGAGI come from the germline V gene. This CDR3 reads CASSYGSELSYEQYF. In nucleotides, the CDR3 is TGTGCCAGCAGTTACGGTAGCGAGCTATCCTACGAGCAGTACTTC.

The chain joins TRBV12-3 or TRBV12-4 to TRBJ1-3; no definite D call. V lost 6 bases and J 8 bases, leaving 14 bases between the germline ends. The CDR3 is 13 amino acids. The CDR3 nucleotides are TGTGCCAGCAGGCTGGGTTCTTGGGACACCATATATTTT. Encoded protein: CASRLGSWDTIYF.

The rearrangement uses TRBV16 and TRBJ1-4; a possible D gene is TRBD1 (5 bases). Deletions cut 3 bases from V and 4 bases from J, with 12 bases between. The germline CDR1 and CDR2 sequences are KGHSY and FQNENV. This CDR3 region has 15 residues. The CDR3 region has the DNA TGTGCCAGCAGCCACCCACAGGCGATTAATGAAAAACTGTTTTTT. Translated: CASSHPQAINEKLFF.

This sequence joins TRBV3-1 and TRBJ2-1, with TRBD2 matching over 8 bases. Per the germline V gene, CDR1 is LGHDT and CDR2 is YNNKEL (reference sequence). V lost 4 bases to trimming and J lost 3 bases; unmatched junction nucleotides: 8. The CDR3 consists of 16 residues. CDR3 DNA: TGTGCCAGCAGCCCAGTGTCAGCGGGAGACTACAATGAGCAGTTCTTC. This codes for CASSPVSAGDYNEQFF.

This clonotype was counted many times. This chain connects TRBV6-6 to TRBJ1-1, with a tentative D call TRBD1 (6 bases). Trimming left V 0 bases short and J 1 base short, with 9 bases between. The CDR3 totals 15 residues. In germline, CDR1 is MNHNY, CDR2 SVGAGI (reference sequence). CDR3 protein: CASSYSDRKNTEAFF. The CDR3 region has the DNA TGTGCCAGCAGTTACTCGGACAGAAAGAACACTGAAGCTTTCTTT.

The chain is built from TRBV6-2 or TRBV6-3 and TRBJ1-5; D gene ambiguous. The germline V and J ends were trimmed by 2 bases and 6 bases, with 8 bases remaining between them. Germline lookup yields CDR1 MNHEY and CDR2 SVGEGT. The CDR3 has 13 residues. In DNA form, the CDR3 reads TGTGCCAGCAGTTACCGATTGATTCAGCCCCAGCATTTT. Translated, it gives CASSYRLIQPQHF.

This clonotype has only a few counts. The chain is built from TRBV13 and TRBJ2-7; D is ambiguous. V was pared by 2 bases and J by 5 bases, with 16 bases between. CDR3 length: 15 residues. Germline V gene data show CDR1 as PRHDT and CDR2 as FYEKMQ (reference sequence). This chain's CDR3 is CASSLTTDDRHEQYF. Written as DNA, the CDR3 is TGTGCCAGCAGCTTAACCACAGACGACCGCCACGAGCAGTACTTC. Complete variable domain (other parts from reference TRBV13 and TRBJ2-7): AAGVIQSPRHLIKEKRETATLKCYPIPRHDTVYWYQQGPGQDPQFLISFYEKMQSDKGSIPDRFSAQQFSDYHSELNMSSLELGDSALYFCASSLTTDDRHEQYFGPGTRLTVT.

The chain combines TRBV20-1 with TRBJ2-7; TRBD2 might be the D (6 bases). This CDR3 is built from 14 residues. The V gene's germline CDR1 is DFQATT and CDR2 SNEGSKA (reference sequence). Trimming removed 8 bases from V and 0 bases from J, with 17 bases in between. The CDR3, as DNA: TGCAGTCCCTCTCCGGGGGTCAGCTCCTACGAGCAGTACTTC. Translated, it gives CSPSPGVSSYEQYF.